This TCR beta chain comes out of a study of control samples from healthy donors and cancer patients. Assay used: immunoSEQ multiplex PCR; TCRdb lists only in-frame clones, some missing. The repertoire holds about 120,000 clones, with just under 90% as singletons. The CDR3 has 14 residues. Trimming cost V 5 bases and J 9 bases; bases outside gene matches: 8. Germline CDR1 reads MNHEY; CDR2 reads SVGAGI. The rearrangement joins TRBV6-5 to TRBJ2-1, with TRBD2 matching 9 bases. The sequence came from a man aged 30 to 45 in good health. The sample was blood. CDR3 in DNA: TGTGCCAGCAGTCCCGGGACTAGCTCGTCTGAGCAGTTCTTC. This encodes CASSPGTSSSEQFF.